This T cell receptor (beta chain) was captured by sequencing in a study of T cell responses to AZD1222 COVID-19 vaccine. Broader study findings: White British donors predominated, females outnumbered males, and clonal diversity was possibly underestimated.

The table lists this clone with a count of one. Its specificity is unknown. Using immunoSEQ multiplex PCR, the repertoire was profiled, and TCRdb retains in-frame clones only, with some absent. The table has around 140,000 clones, about 94% seen once; the top ten hold about 5.1%. Per the germline V gene, CDR1 is LNHDA and CDR2 is SQIVND (reference sequence). The CDR3 is 13 amino acids. V lost 8 bases to trimming and J lost 6 bases, with 14 bases between them. This chain links TRBV19 with TRBJ2-1; no clear D. Specimen: peripheral blood, collected on day 0 of AZD1222 vaccination. The sequence derives from an adult in good health. CDR3 amino acids: CASRHQHLNEQFF. The CDR3 region has the DNA TGTGCCAGTCGCCACCAGCACCTCAATGAGCAGTTCTTC. The full variable domain, rest sourced from reference TRBV19 and TRBJ2-1, is DGGITQSPKYLFRKEGQNVTLSCEQNLNHDAMYWYRQDPGQGLRLIYYSQIVNDFQKGDIAEGYSVSREKKESFPLTVTSAQKNPTAFYLCASRHQHLNEQFFGPGTRLTVL.